One sample yielded the 7 T cell receptor beta chains listed below, sequenced in a study of blood T cells in healthy people across ages. The second PCR ran about 6 to 12 cycles with a sample-barcoded 5' primer and J-beta primers. TCRdb fed the 5' RACE reads into MiXCR, producing one record per CDR3 protein. This table holds 700,000 to 950,000 distinct CDR3 sequences, 55% to 70% found once. Sequenced material: blood. The receptors were gathered from a man aged 25-40 years in good health.

This clonotype has a handful of counts. The rearrangement links TRBV7-2 to TRBJ2-6; TRBD1 aligns across 7 bases. Germline V gene lookup returns CDR1 SGHTA and CDR2 FQGNSA. The CDR3 length is 18 residues. J lost 2 bases, V lost 4 bases, and 11 bases had no gene match. The DNA for the CDR3 is TGTGCCAGCAGCTCCCGGGACAGTGGCTCAGCTGGGGCCAACGTCCTGACTTTC. Its translation: CASSSRDSGSAGANVLTF.

The V gene is TRBV20-1, the J gene TRBJ2-1; 8 bases are a match to TRBD1. Germline CDR1 is DFQATT and CDR2 is SNEGSKA (reference sequence). V trimming: 7 bases; J trimming: 5 bases; junction bases outside the gene matches: 13. This CDR3 region has 15 residues. CDR3: CSVVGFGDRNNEQFF. The DNA of the CDR3 is TGCAGTGTTGTGGGGTTTGGGGACAGGAACAATGAGCAGTTCTTC.

The chain has TRBV12-3 or TRBV12-4 and TRBJ2-7; the match to TRBD2 covers 10 bases. CDR3 length: 15 amino acids. After removal of 6 bases from V and 4 bases from J, the junction contained 9 bases not matched to a gene. The CDR3 region is CASSPSGGAFYEQYF. CDR3 coding DNA: TGTGCCAGCAGCCCGAGCGGGGGGGCCTTTTACGAGCAGTACTTC.

On this clonotype: The junction does not match germline at one end; this may be a read error. The chain employs TRBV7-2 and TRBJ1-1; D gene uncertain. CDR1 and CDR2 from the germline V gene are SGHTA and FQGNSA. The CDR3 spans 11 residues. CDR3 in DNA: TGTGCTAGCAGCTTACAGAGCGTAGCTTTCTTT. Encoded protein: CASSLQSVAFF.

The chain couples TRBV15 to TRBJ2-3, with D perhaps matching TRBD1 or TRBD2 (5 bases each). Germline lookup yields CDR1 LNHNV and CDR2 YYDKDF (reference sequence). This CDR3 region has 16 residues. V lost 0 bases and J 4 bases, leaving 14 bases between the germline ends. CDR3 loop: CATSRDGGSGSDTQYF. For the CDR3, the DNA is TGTGCCACCAGCAGAGATGGGGGTTCAGGGTCAGATACGCAGTATTTT.

This clonotype was detected a few times. The V and J genes are TRBV7-2 and TRBJ2-1; 10 bases align to TRBD2. Per the germline V gene, CDR1 is SGHTA and CDR2 is FQGNSA. CDR3 length: 15 residues. Trimming took 5 bases from V and 9 from J; bases not matched to a gene: 10. The chain's CDR3 is CASSQRAGGPGEQFF. The DNA for the CDR3 is TGTGCCAGCAGCCAACGAGCGGGGGGGCCTGGTGAGCAGTTCTTC.

This clonotype was counted once. The chain combines TRBV28 with TRBJ1-1; D uncertain. Germline CDR1 MDHEN, CDR2 SYDVKM. V lost 5 bases and J 3 bases, leaving 13 bases between the germline ends. CDR3 length: 14 residues. The CDR3, as DNA: TGTGCCAGCAGTCCTACGGAAGGGTACACTGAAGCTTTCTTT. Its protein product is CASSPTEGYTEAFF. Together with reference TRBV28 and TRBJ1-1, the CDR3 gives the full variable domain: DVKVTQSSRYLVKRTGEKVFLECVQDMDHENMFWYRQDPGLGLRLIYFSYDVKMKEKGDIPEGYSVSREKKERFSLILESASTNQTSMYLCASSPTEGYTEAFFGQGTRLTVV.